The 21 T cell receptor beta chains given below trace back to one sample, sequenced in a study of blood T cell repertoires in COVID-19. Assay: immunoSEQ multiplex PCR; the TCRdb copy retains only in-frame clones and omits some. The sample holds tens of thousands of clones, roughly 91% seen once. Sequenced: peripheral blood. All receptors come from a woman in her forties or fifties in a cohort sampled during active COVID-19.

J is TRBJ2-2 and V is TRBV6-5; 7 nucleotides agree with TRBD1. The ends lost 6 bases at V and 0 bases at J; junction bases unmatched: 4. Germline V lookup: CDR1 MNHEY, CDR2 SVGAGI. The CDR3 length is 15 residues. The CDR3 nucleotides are TGTGCCAGCAGGTTGGGACAGTCGAACACCGGGGAGCTGTTTTTT. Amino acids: CASRLGQSNTGELFF.

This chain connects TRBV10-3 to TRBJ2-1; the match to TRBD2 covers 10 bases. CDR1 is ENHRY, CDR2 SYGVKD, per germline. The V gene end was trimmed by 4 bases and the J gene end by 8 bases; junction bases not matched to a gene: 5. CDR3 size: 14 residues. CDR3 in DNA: TGTGCCATCAGTGGGCTAGCGGGAGATTATGAGCAGTTCTTC. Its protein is CAISGLAGDYEQFF.

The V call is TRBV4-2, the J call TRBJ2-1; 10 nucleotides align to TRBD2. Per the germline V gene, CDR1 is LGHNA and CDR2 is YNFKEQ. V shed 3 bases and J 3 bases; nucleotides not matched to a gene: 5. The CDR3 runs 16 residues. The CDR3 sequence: CASSQELAGVYNEQFF. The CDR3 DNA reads TGTGCCAGCAGCCAGGAGCTAGCGGGGGTCTACAATGAGCAGTTCTTC.

The DNA for the CDR3 is TGTGCCATCTCTACCCAGAGAGAGGGCGAGCAGTACTTC. As protein: CAISTQREGEQYF. The chain has TRBV10-3 and TRBJ2-7; possible D gene TRBD2, 5 bases. Trimming left V 8 bases short and J 6 bases short, with 17 bases between. CDR3 length equals 13 residues. Germline CDR1 and CDR2: ENHRY and SYGVKD.

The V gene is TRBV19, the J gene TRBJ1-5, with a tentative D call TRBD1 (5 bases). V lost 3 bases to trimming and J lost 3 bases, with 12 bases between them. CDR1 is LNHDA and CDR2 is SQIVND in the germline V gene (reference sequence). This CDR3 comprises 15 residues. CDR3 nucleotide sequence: TGTGCCAGTAGTATGTGGCAGGGTACCAATCAGCCCCAGCATTTT. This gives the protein CASSMWQGTNQPQHF.

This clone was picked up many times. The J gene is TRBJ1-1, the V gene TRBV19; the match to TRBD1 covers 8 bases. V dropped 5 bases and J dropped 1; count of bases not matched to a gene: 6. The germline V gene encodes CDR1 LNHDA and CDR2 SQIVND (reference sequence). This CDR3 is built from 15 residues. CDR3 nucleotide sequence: TGTGCCAGTAGTCTACAGGGGGGTTCGAACACTGAAGCTTTCTTT. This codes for CASSLQGGSNTEAFF.

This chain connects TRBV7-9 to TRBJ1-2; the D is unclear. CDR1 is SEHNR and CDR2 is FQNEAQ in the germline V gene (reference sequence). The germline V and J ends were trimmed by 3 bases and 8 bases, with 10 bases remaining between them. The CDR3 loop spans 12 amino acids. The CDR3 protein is CASSLNSEGYTF. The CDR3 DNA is TGTGCCAGCAGCTTGAACAGTGAGGGCTACACCTTC.

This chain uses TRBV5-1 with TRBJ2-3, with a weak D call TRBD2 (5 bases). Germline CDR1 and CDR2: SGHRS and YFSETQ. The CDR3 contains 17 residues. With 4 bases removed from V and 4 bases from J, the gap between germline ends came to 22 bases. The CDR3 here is CASSIFLERRRSDTQYF. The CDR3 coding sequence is TGCGCCAGCAGCATTTTCCTGGAAAGGAGGAGGTCAGATACGCAGTATTTT.

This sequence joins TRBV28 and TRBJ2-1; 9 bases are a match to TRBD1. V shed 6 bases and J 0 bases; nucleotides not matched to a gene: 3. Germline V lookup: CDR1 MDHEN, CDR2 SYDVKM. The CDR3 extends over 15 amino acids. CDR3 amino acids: CASSRQGVSYNEQFF. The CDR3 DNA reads TGTGCCAGCAGCCGACAGGGGGTCTCCTACAATGAGCAGTTCTTC. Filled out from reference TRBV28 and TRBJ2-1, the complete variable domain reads DVKVTQSSRYLVKRTGEKVFLECVQDMDHENMFWYRQDPGLGLRLIYFSYDVKMKEKGDIPEGYSVSREKKERFSLILESASTNQTSMYLCASSRQGVSYNEQFFGPGTRLTVL.

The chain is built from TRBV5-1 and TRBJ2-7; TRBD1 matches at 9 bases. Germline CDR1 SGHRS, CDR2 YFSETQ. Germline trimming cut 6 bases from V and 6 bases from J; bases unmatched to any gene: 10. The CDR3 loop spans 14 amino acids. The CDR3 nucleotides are TGCGCCAGCACCGCCTCCGGGACAGGGACCGAGCAGTACTTC. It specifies CASTASGTGTEQYF.

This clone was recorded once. The CDR3 protein is CASSPGQGSQKQFF. For the CDR3, the DNA is TGTGCCAGCAGTCCGGGACAGGGTTCCCAGAAGCAGTTCTTC. The chain is built from TRBV6-6 and TRBJ2-1, with 9 bases aligning to TRBD1. Germline CDR1 is MNHNY and CDR2 is SVGAGI (reference sequence). CDR3 length: 14 residues. Trimming removed 5 bases from V and 11 bases from J; junction bases left unmatched: 10.

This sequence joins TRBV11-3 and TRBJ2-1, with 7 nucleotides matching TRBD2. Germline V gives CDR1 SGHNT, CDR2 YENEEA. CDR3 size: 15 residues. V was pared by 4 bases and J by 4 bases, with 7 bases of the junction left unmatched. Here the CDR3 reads CASSSAGDGYNEQFF. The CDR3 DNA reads TGTGCCAGCAGCTCCGCGGGAGACGGTTACAATGAGCAGTTCTTC. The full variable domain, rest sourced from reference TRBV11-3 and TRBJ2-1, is EAGVVQSPRYKIIEKKQPVAFWCNPISGHNTLYWYLQNLGQGPELLIRYENEEAVDDSQLPKDRFSAERLKGVDSTLKIQPAELGDSAVYLCASSSAGDGYNEQFFGPGTRLTVL.

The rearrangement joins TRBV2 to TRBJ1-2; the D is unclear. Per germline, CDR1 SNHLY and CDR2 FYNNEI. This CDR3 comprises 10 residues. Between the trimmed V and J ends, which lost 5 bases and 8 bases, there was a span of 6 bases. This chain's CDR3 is CASSNSGYTF. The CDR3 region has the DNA TGTGCCAGCAGTAATTCAGGCTACACCTTC.

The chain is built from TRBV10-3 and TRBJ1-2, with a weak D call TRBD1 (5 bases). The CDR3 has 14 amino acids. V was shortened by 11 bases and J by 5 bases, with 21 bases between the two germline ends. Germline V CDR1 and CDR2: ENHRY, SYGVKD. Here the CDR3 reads CASFAVAGGYGYTF. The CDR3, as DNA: TGTGCCTCCTTCGCAGTCGCCGGGGGATATGGCTACACCTTC.

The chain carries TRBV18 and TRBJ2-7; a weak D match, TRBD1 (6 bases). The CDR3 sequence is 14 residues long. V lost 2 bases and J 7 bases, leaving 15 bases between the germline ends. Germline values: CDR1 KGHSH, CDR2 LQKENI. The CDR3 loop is CASSPRGTSGEQYF. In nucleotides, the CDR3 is TGTGCCAGCTCACCAAGGGGGACGTCGGGAGAGCAGTACTTC.

The CDR3 DNA sequence: TGTGCCAGCATCGAACAGGGGGGAGCTTTCTTT. Protein sequence: CASIEQGGAFF. This rearrangement joins TRBV7-8 to TRBJ1-1; 8 bases match TRBD1. With V trimmed by 7 bases and J by 10 bases, 5 bases remained unmatched. The CDR3 totals 11 residues. Germline CDR1 and CDR2: SGHVS and FQNEAQ.

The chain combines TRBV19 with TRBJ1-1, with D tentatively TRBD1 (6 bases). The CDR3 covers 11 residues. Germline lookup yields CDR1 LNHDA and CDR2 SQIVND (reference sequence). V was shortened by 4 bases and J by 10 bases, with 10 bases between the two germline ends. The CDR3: CASSNRVGAFF. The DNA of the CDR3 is TGTGCCAGTAGTAACAGGGTTGGAGCTTTCTTT.

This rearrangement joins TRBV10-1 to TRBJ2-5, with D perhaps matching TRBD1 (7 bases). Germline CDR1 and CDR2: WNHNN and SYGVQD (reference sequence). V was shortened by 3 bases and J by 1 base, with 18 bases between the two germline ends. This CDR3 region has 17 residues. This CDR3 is CASSDPRGAGGQETQYF. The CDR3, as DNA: TGCGCCAGCAGTGACCCTCGCGGGGCAGGGGGCCAAGAGACCCAGTACTTC.

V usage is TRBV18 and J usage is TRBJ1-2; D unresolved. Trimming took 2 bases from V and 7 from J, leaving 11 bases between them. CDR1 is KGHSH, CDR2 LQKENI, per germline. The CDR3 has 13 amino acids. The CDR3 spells CASSPSDNRGYTF. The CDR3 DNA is TGTGCCAGCTCACCATCAGACAATCGTGGCTACACCTTC.

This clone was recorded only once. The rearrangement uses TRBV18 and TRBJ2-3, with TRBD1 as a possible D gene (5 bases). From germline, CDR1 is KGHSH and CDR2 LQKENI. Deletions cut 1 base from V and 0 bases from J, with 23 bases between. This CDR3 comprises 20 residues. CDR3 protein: CASSPRYGSADRASTDTQYF. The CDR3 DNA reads TGTGCCAGCTCACCACGATATGGTTCTGCCGACAGAGCTAGCACAGATACGCAGTATTTT.

The CDR3 loop reads CASSLQGFQPQHF. The CDR3 coding sequence is TGTGCCAGCAGTTTGCAGGGGTTTCAGCCCCAGCATTTT. V usage is TRBV12-3 or TRBV12-4 and J usage is TRBJ1-5, with D maybe TRBD1 (6 bases). Trimming stripped 3 bases from V and 6 bases from J, with 9 bases between. This CDR3 has 13 residues.